The 4 T cell receptor beta chains in this list originate from one sample, sequenced in a study of T cells after yellow fever vaccination. Via MiXCR, TCRdb re-called the 5' RACE reads, giving one row per CDR3 protein. There are some 550,000 distinct CDR3 sequences in the sample; over 15% occur only once, and 13% to 15% lies in the top ten. The sequencing used PBMCs, collected 15 days after the yellow fever booster vaccination. The receptors shown here come from a man under 40 who received the YFV17D yellow fever vaccine.

In this sample, this clonotype turned up a few times. The chain's CDR3 is CASSLLFGYSNTGELFF. The CDR3 nucleotides are TGCGCCAGCAGCTTGCTTTTTGGGTATTCGAACACCGGGGAGCTGTTTTTT. The chain uses TRBV5-1 and TRBJ2-2; D ambiguous. CDR1 and CDR2 from the germline V gene are SGHRS and YFSETQ. Between the trimmed V and J ends, which lost 1 base and 0 bases, there was a span of 13 bases. This CDR3 has 17 residues.

The genes are TRBV18 and TRBJ2-2; TRBD1 is a possible D gene (5 bases). Trimming cost V 3 bases and J 0 bases, with 11 bases left between them. The CDR3 is made up of 16 amino acids. CDR1 and CDR2 from the germline V gene are KGHSH and LQKENI. The CDR3 loop is CASSPPQGANTGELFF. The CDR3 nucleotides are TGTGCCAGCTCACCTCCCCAGGGCGCGAACACCGGGGAGCTGTTTTTT.

This clonotype appeared many times. The chain uses TRBV20-1 and TRBJ1-2; D uncertain. V shed 0 bases and J shed 8 bases, with 7 bases lying between them. CDR1 and CDR2 from the germline V gene are DFQATT and SNEGSKA (reference sequence). CDR3 size: 11 residues. The CDR3 here is CSARDPGGYTF. The CDR3 DNA follows: TGCAGTGCTAGAGATCCTGGGGGCTACACCTTC.

The sample holds a few counts of this clonotype. The chain uses TRBV6-2 or TRBV6-3 and TRBJ2-3; 9 bases agree with TRBD2. The CDR3 sequence is 16 residues long. Germline lookup yields CDR1 MNHEY and CDR2 SVGEGT. The V segment lost 2 bases and the J segment 1 base; nucleotides outside the gene matches: 4. The DNA for the CDR3 is TGTGCCAGCAGTTACCGTAGCGGGAGTCGCACAGATACGCAGTATTTT. Protein sequence: CASSYRSGSRTDTQYF.